The subject of this entry is one T cell receptor (beta chain). Its antigen is currently unknown. A junction boundary mismatches the germline segment, possibly from a read error. The data belong to a study of CD8 T cells in ankylosing spondylitis. Study outcomes and limitations: Fewer than ten highly homologous variants made up a TCR beta motif, and this motif appeared characteristic of ankylosing spondylitis blood. Disease-linked clones reportedly showed significant enrichment in matched ankylosing spondylitis synovial fluid. Earlier work had already found some motif variants in reactive arthritis synovial fluid and blood.

A quantitative 5'-RACE method, one with molecular barcodes, was used to make TCR beta libraries. TCRdb fed the 5' RACE reads into MiXCR, producing one record per CDR3 protein. The sample includes hundreds of thousands of distinct CDR3 sequences, 10% to 15% seen only once; the top ten take 0.51%. CDR1 and CDR2 from the germline V gene are PRHDT and FYEKMQ (reference sequence). The CDR3 contains 15 residues. V and J are TRBV13 and TRBJ2-1, with a weak D call TRBD2 (5 bases). Source material: blood, either unsorted or a sorted T cell fraction (not recorded which). The TCR originated in a male donor with ankylosing spondylitis. Here the CDR3 reads CASSSGLKAYNELFF. CDR3 sequence (DNA): TGTGCCAGCAGCTCTGGACTGAAGGCCTACAATGAGCTGTTCTTC.